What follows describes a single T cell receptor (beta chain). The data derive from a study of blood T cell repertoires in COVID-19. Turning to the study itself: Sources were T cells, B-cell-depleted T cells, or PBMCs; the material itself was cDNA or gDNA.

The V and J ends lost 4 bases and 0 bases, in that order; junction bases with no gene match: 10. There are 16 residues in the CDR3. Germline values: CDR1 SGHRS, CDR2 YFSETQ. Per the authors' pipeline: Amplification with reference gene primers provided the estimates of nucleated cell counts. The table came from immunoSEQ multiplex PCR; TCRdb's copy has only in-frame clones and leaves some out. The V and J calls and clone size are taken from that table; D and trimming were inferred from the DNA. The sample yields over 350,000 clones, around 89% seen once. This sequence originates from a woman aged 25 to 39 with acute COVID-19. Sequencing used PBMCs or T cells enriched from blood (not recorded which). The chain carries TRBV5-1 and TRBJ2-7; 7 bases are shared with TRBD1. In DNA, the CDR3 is TGCGCCAGCAGCCGGGACGACAGGGTCGGCTCCTACGAGCAGTACTTC. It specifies CASSRDDRVGSYEQYF.